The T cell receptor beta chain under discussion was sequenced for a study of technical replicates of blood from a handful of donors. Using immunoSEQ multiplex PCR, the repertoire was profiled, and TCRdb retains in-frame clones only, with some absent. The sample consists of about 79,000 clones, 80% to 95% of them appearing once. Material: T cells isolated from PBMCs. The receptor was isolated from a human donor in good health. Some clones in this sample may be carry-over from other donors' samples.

The CDR3 here is CASGGQMNTEAFF. CDR3 coding DNA: TGTGCCAGTGGGGGACAGATGAACACTGAAGCTTTCTTT. The genes are TRBV19 and TRBJ1-1; 7 bases agree with TRBD1. In germline, CDR1 is LNHDA, CDR2 SQIVND (reference sequence). Trimming took 8 bases from V and 0 from J; bases not matched to a gene: 3. The CDR3 is 13 amino acids.